This is a list of T cell receptor beta chains from one sample in a study of T cells in Graves' hyperthyroidism and ophthalmopathy. TCRdb passed the multiplex PCR reads through MiXCR, listing each CDR3 protein once. The data show tens of thousands of distinct CDR3 sequences, 49% seen once. Sequencing was performed on blood. The receptors here all came from a woman between 50 and 59 years old with Graves' hyperthyroidism that later progressed to Graves' ophthalmopathy. CDR3s include the opening cysteine and the closing phenylalanine or tryptophan. Each record gives: CDR3 DNA, CDR3 protein, J gene, V gene, D gene, CDR3 length, clone size. The D gene is left open where the match is weak. Only some rows state a clone size, as once, few, many or a class for expanded clones.

TGTGCCAGCAGCGTTGAGCGGGACTCTTACTATGGCTACACCTTC | CASSVERDSYYGYTF | TRBJ1-2 | TRBV7-7 | NA | 15 | NA
TGCGCCAGCCGACGAGGCCAGACTAGCGGGAGTTCTGAGACCCAGTACTTC | CASRRGQTSGSSETQYF | TRBJ2-5 | TRBV5-1 | TRBD2 | 17 | many
TGTGCCAGCAGCTCAAGTCAGGGGTCAAGAAATGAGCAGTATTTT | CASSSSQGSRNEQYF | TRBJ2-3 | TRBV7-3 | NA | 15 | NA
TGTGCCATCAGTGTGACTAGCGGGAGAGGTCCTTCCACAGATACGCAGTATTTT | CAISVTSGRGPSTDTQYF | TRBJ2-3 | TRBV10-3 | TRBD2 | 18 | NA
TGTGCCAGCAGCCCCGTAGCGGGAGGGTTTACCTACGAGCAGTACTTC | CASSPVAGGFTYEQYF | TRBJ2-7 | TRBV7-2 | TRBD2 | 16 | many
TGTGCCAGCAGTAACATGGCAGCAAGCACAGATACGCAGTATTTT | CASSNMAASTDTQYF | TRBJ2-3 | TRBV2 | NA | 15 | many
TGTGCCACCAGTGCTAATGACAACTACGAGCAGTACTTC | CATSANDNYEQYF | TRBJ2-7 | TRBV24-1 | NA | 13 | few
TGCGTCAGTAGCCAAGAGCCACAGCAAGTCCTAGGTGAAAAACTGTTTTTT | CVSSQEPQQVLGEKLFF | TRBJ1-4 | TRBV4-1 | NA | 17 | once
TGTGCCAGCAGCGTTACGGGGGGAACGGGGGTAGAGACCCAGTACTTC | CASSVTGGTGVETQYF | TRBJ2-5 | TRBV7-6 | TRBD2 | 16 | NA
TGTGCCAGCAGCTTATCGGGCACCTTC | CASSLSGTF | TRBJ1-2 | TRBV6-5 | NA | 9 | NA
TGTGCCAGCAGAGCGAGCGGCTCCTACGAGCAGTACTTC | CASRASGSYEQYF | TRBJ2-7 | TRBV6-6 | NA | 13 | many
TGCAGTGCCACTAGGGGCCACACTAACTATGGCTACACCTTC | CSATRGHTNYGYTF | TRBJ1-2 | TRBV20-1 | NA | 14 | NA
TGTGCCAGCAGTCCCCGATGGGCCCCTACGAGGAATCAGCCCCAGCATTTT | CASSPRWAPTRNQPQHF | TRBJ1-5 | TRBV12-3/TRBV12-4 | NA | 17 | few
TGTGCCAGCAGTAGGTGGGAGACCCTCTACGAGCAGTACTTC | CASSRWETLYEQYF | TRBJ2-7 | TRBV11-2 | NA | 14 | many
TGTGCCATCACCAGAGGTCCCCCGGTCTCCTACGACCAGTACTTC | CAITRGPPVSYDQYF | TRBJ2-7 | TRBV12-3/TRBV12-4 | NA | 15 | NA
TGTGCCAGCAGCGTAGCGCAGTACAATGAGCAGTTCTTC | CASSVAQYNEQFF | TRBJ2-1 | TRBV9 | NA | 13 | many
TGTGCCAGCAGCCCCCGGTTCAGGAGCGGTAGCGGGAGCACAGATACGCAGTATTTT | CASSPRFRSGSGSTDTQYF | TRBJ2-3 | TRBV7-3 | TRBD2 | 19 | many
TGCAGCGGGGGGGGACAGCAGAACACTGAAGCTTTCTTT | CSGGGQQNTEAFF | TRBJ1-1 | TRBV29-1 | TRBD1 | 13 | NA
TGTGCCAGCAGCTTGGCCTTGGGAGGGAGTGAGCAGTTCTTC | CASSLALGGSEQFF | TRBJ2-1 | TRBV5-8 | TRBD2 | 14 | many
TGCGCCGGCAGCTTGGTGGCGGGAGGAGGGACCGGGGAGCTGTTTTTT | CAGSLVAGGGTGELFF | TRBJ2-2 | TRBV5-1 | TRBD2 | 16 | NA
TGCGCCAGCAGCCAGGGACTAGCGGGAATAGAGACCCAGTACTTC | CASSQGLAGIETQYF | TRBJ2-5 | TRBV10-1 | TRBD2 | 15 | medium-sized
TGTGCCAGCAGTCGCGGTCCAGATACGCAGTATTTT | CASSRGPDTQYF | TRBJ2-3 | TRBV2 | NA | 12 | NA